Below, 6 T cell receptor beta chains from the same sample are listed, as sequenced in a study of graft-versus-host responses after intestinal transplantation. The assay was immunoSEQ multiplex PCR, and TCRdb's table has in-frame clones only and misses some. Of about 97,000 clones listed, 90% are singletons. Sequencing used PBMCs, obtained approximately 470 days after intestinal transplant. The receptors shown here come from a human patient who received an intestinal transplant, so some T cells may come from the graft donor.

This chain links TRBV7-3 with TRBJ1-1, with D possibly matching TRBD1 (6 bases). V shed 1 base and J shed 3 bases, with 9 bases lying between them. The germline CDR1 and CDR2 sequences are SGHTA and FQGTGA. The CDR3 loop spans 14 amino acids. The CDR3 nucleotides read TGTGCCAGCAGCTTAAGGGGGCTGGACACTGAAGCTTTCTTT. Its protein is CASSLRGLDTEAFF.

The CDR3 DNA sequence: TGTGCCACCAGCAGAGATCCCGGGTCTGGCACTTTCGGCAGATGGCCCCAGCATTTT. This gives the protein CATSRDPGSGTFGRWPQHF. The chain is built from TRBV15 and TRBJ1-5, with D hard to call. The CDR3 loop spans 19 amino acids. Trimming left V 0 bases short and J 9 bases short, with 27 bases between. CDR1 LNHNV and CDR2 YYDKDF come from the germline V gene (reference sequence).

The chain links TRBV4-1 to TRBJ2-1; unclear D gene. The CDR3 is 17 residues long. Germline CDR1 and CDR2: MGHRA and YSYEKL. Trimming took off 0 bases at V and 6 bases at J, with 18 bases between the two ends. The CDR3 is CASSQDESGSSGNEQFF. DNA of the CDR3: TGCGCCAGCAGCCAAGATGAGTCAGGTTCTTCTGGCAATGAGCAGTTCTTC.

V is TRBV11-2 and J is TRBJ2-3; 8 bases agree with TRBD2. Germline loops: CDR1 SGHAT, CDR2 FQNNGV. The V and J ends lost 5 bases and 3 bases, in that order; junction bases with no gene match: 7. The CDR3 has 15 residues. The CDR3, as DNA: TGTGCCAGCAGCACAGCGGCGGGGGGTACAGATACGCAGTATTTT. This codes for CASSTAAGGTDTQYF.

This clone was recorded once. The J gene is TRBJ1-1, the V gene TRBV5-8; the match to TRBD1 covers 9 bases. This CDR3 has 16 amino acids. Per germline, CDR1 SGHTS and CDR2 YDEGEE. Unmatched junction bases numbered 5, after V lost 1 base and J lost 1 base. The CDR3 sequence is CASSLPGQGGNTEAFF. CDR3 DNA: TGTGCCAGCAGCTTGCCGGGACAGGGAGGGAACACTGAAGCTTTCTTT.

V usage is TRBV4-2 and J usage is TRBJ1-2, with D unclear. Germline-derived CDR1 and CDR2 are LGHNA and YNFKEQ. The CDR3 spans 15 residues. V shed 4 bases and J shed 0 bases, with 12 bases lying between them. CDR3 DNA: TGTGCCAGCAGCCCCTCCACAATTTCTAACTATGGCTACACCTTC. This encodes CASSPSTISNYGYTF.